These 31 T cell receptor beta chains originate from one sample sequenced in a study of Graves' ophthalmopathy and Graves' hyperthyroidism. From RNA, the CDR3 regions of TCR beta chains were amplified and sequenced. First-round RT-PCR used HTBI primers; second-round multiplex PCR followed. TCRdb redid the calling of the multiplex PCR reads with MiXCR, one entry per CDR3 protein. The sample lists some 390,000 distinct CDR3 sequences; around 19% were seen once. The sample comprised peripheral blood. The receptor source for this set is a young woman with Graves' ophthalmopathy.

The chain employs TRBV12-3 or TRBV12-4 and TRBJ2-5, with D tentatively TRBD2 (6 bases). The ends were cut back, 6 bases at V and 5 bases at J, with 10 bases in the middle. The CDR3 runs 12 residues. CDR3 DNA sequence: TGTGCCAGCAGCAAAGGAGGGGAGACCCAGTACTTC. Encoded protein: CASSKGGETQYF.

This clonotype was detected ten times or more. CDR3 DNA: TGCAGCGTCAAAGAGAATTGGGAGGAGCAGTACTTC. Translated: CSVKENWEEQYF. The V and J genes are TRBV29-1 and TRBJ2-7; a weak D match, TRBD2 (5 bases). CDR1 SQVTM and CDR2 ANQGSEA come from the germline V gene. The CDR3 has 12 residues. Trimming took off 6 bases at V and 7 bases at J, with 16 bases between the two ends.

In its sample, this clonotype was seen many times. The chain couples TRBV19 to TRBJ1-5, with D perhaps matching TRBD1 (5 bases). Germline CDR1 reads LNHDA; CDR2 reads SQIVND (reference sequence). V lost 3 bases and J 4 bases, leaving 10 bases between the germline ends. This CDR3 has 14 amino acids. The CDR3 loop is CASSIIGGNQPQHF. The CDR3 DNA reads as TGTGCCAGTAGTATTATTGGGGGAAATCAGCCCCAGCATTTT.

At least ten counts were recorded for this clonotype. The V and J genes are TRBV27 and TRBJ2-7; possibly TRBD2 for D (5 bases). With 8 bases removed from V and 3 bases from J, the gap between germline ends came to 23 bases. This CDR3 has 16 residues. Looked up from germline, CDR1 is MNHEY and CDR2 is SMNVEV (reference sequence). CDR3 sequence reads: CASSPGSVGAIYEQYF. In DNA, the CDR3 is TGTGCCAGCTCCCCTGGGAGCGTGGGCGCCATCTACGAGCAGTACTTC.

This clonotype was counted many times. The chain uses TRBV7-3 and TRBJ2-5; D perhaps matches TRBD1 (7 bases). The CDR3 extends over 15 amino acids. V lost 2 bases, J lost 3 bases, and 13 bases lay in between. Germline V CDR1 and CDR2: SGHTA, FQGTGA. The CDR3 nucleotides read TGTGCCAGCAGCTTATCCCAGGGGGGAAAAGAGACCCAGTACTTC. As protein: CASSLSQGGKETQYF.

This clonotype has only a few counts. The V and J genes are TRBV11-2 and TRBJ2-7; no firm D call. The CDR3 is 16 residues long. Trimming cost V 1 base and J 5 bases, with 18 bases left between them. The germline V gene encodes CDR1 SGHAT and CDR2 FQNNGV. The CDR3 here is CASSLGPNLRPNEQYF. Written as DNA, the CDR3 is TGTGCCAGCAGCTTAGGCCCCAACCTCCGGCCTAACGAGCAGTACTTC.

This clonotype was recorded at least ten times. V gene TRBV6-5 combines with J gene TRBJ2-7, with D perhaps assigned TRBD1 or TRBD2 (5 bases each). Germline CDR1 MNHEY, CDR2 SVGAGI. The CDR3 is 16 amino acids. V was pared by 0 bases and J by 1 base, with 13 bases between. The CDR3 reads CASSYSGRRGSYEQYF. The CDR3 nucleotides read TGTGCCAGCAGTTACTCGGGACGCCGTGGGTCCTACGAGCAGTACTTC.

This clonotype has at least ten counts. The chain has TRBV6-2 or TRBV6-3 and TRBJ1-1; TRBD1 matches 8 bases. CDR3 length: 13 amino acids. Trimming cost V 8 bases and J 1 base; bases outside gene matches: 3. Germline V gene sequence: CDR1 MNHEY, CDR2 SVGEGT. CDR3 protein: CASRDRSNTEAFF. The CDR3 nucleotides read TGTGCCAGCCGGGACAGGTCGAACACTGAAGCTTTCTTT.

The sample holds one count of this clonotype. This chain links TRBV7-2 with TRBJ2-7, with a tentative D call TRBD2 (6 bases). The CDR3 runs 14 residues. Trimming stripped 5 bases from V and 5 bases from J, with 16 bases between. From germline, CDR1 is SGHTA and CDR2 FQGNSA. Written as DNA, the CDR3 is TGTGCCAGCAGCCCCGGAGGGGTGGTGAACGAGCAGTACTTC. Its protein is CASSPGGVVNEQYF.

V gene TRBV11-2 combines with J gene TRBJ2-4; 7 positions match TRBD1. Germline CDR1 reads SGHAT; CDR2 reads FQNNGV. V lost 10 bases, J lost 4 bases, and 7 bases stayed unmatched. The CDR3 spans 13 residues. The CDR3 DNA follows: TGTGCCACCTCCCCAGGGGGAAAAAACATTCAGTACTTC. It codes for CATSPGGKNIQYF.

At least ten counts were recorded for this clonotype. The V call is TRBV20-1, the J call TRBJ2-7; D is perhaps TRBD2 (6 bases). With 1 base removed from V and 3 bases from J, the gap between germline ends came to 13 bases. The CDR3 is 14 residues long. Germline V gene data show CDR1 as DFQATT and CDR2 as SNEGSKA (reference sequence). The CDR3 here is CSARGGTWGYEQYF. CDR3 nucleotide sequence: TGCAGTGCTAGAGGGGGGACTTGGGGCTACGAGCAGTACTTC.

This clonotype was seen at least ten times. V is TRBV12-3 or TRBV12-4 and J is TRBJ2-2; 12 nucleotides match TRBD1. CDR3 size: 18 residues. The J segment lost 7 bases and the V segment lost 1 base, leaving 10 bases of the junction unmatched. CDR3 sequence (DNA): TGTGCCAGCAGTTTAGGATGGGGGACAGGGGGCAAGGGCGGGGAGCTGTTTTTT. Amino acids: CASSLGWGTGGKGGELFF.

J is TRBJ2-7 and V is TRBV28, with 9 positions matching TRBD1. The V and J ends lost 6 bases and 3 bases, in that order; junction bases with no gene match: 6. CDR1 is MDHEN and CDR2 is SYDVKM in the germline V gene. The CDR3 is 14 amino acids. The CDR3 here is CASRWDREDYEQYF. CDR3 nucleotide sequence: TGTGCCAGCAGATGGGACAGGGAAGACTACGAGCAGTACTTC. The full variable domain, in which reference TRBV28 and TRBJ2-7 provide the parts outside the CDR3, is DVKVTQSSRYLVKRTGEKVFLECVQDMDHENMFWYRQDPGLGLRLIYFSYDVKMKEKGDIPEGYSVSREKKERFSLILESASTNQTSMYLCASRWDREDYEQYFGPGTRLTVT.

This clonotype showed up many times. V and J are TRBV29-1 and TRBJ1-1; D is perhaps TRBD1 (5 bases). The germline V gene has CDR1 SQVTM and CDR2 ANQGSEA. The CDR3 length is 13 residues. The germline V and J ends were trimmed by 0 bases and 3 bases, with 8 bases remaining between them. CDR3 sequence reads: CSVEDRVDTEAFF. The CDR3 region has the DNA TGCAGCGTTGAAGACAGGGTAGACACTGAAGCTTTCTTT. The variable domain in full, completed from reference TRBV29-1 and TRBJ1-1, reads SAVISQKPSRDICQRGTSLTIQCQVDSQVTMMFWYRQQPGQSLTLIATANQGSEATYESGFVIDKFPISRPNLTFSTLTVSNMSPEDSSIYLCSVEDRVDTEAFFGQGTRLTVV.

This clonotype was found many times. The chain links TRBV6-2 or TRBV6-3 to TRBJ1-2; D gene uncertain. This CDR3 is built from 14 residues. The germline V gene encodes CDR1 MNHEY and CDR2 SVGEGT. The germline V and J ends were trimmed by 6 bases and 8 bases, with 19 bases remaining between them. The CDR3 DNA reads as TGTGCCAGCAGACAAACGGGTCACACGGCCGGCTACACCTTC. As protein: CASRQTGHTAGYTF.

The table lists this clonotype with many counts. V gene TRBV28 combines with J gene TRBJ2-2; no definite D call. V lost 6 bases, J lost 6 bases, and 14 bases lay in between. Germline CDR1 reads MDHEN; CDR2 reads SYDVKM. This CDR3 comprises 14 residues. Here the CDR3 DNA reads TGTGCCAGCAGGACCGGGTATCAGGCCGGGGAGCTGTTTTTT. Its translation is CASRTGYQAGELFF. The whole variable domain, remainder taken from reference TRBV28 and TRBJ2-2, is DVKVTQSSRYLVKRTGEKVFLECVQDMDHENMFWYRQDPGLGLRLIYFSYDVKMKEKGDIPEGYSVSREKKERFSLILESASTNQTSMYLCASRTGYQAGELFFGEGSRLTVL.

V gene TRBV27 combines with J gene TRBJ1-2; TRBD1 matches at 10 bases. The V and J ends lost 2 bases and 8 bases, in that order; junction bases with no gene match: 2. The CDR3 covers 13 residues. The germline V gene has CDR1 MNHEY and CDR2 SMNVEV (reference sequence). CDR3 sequence reads: CASSLGTGEGYTF. CDR3 sequence (DNA): TGTGCCAGCAGTTTAGGGACAGGGGAAGGCTACACCTTC.

This clonotype was seen a few times. This chain connects TRBV28 to TRBJ1-2; D gene uncertain. Germline V CDR1 and CDR2: MDHEN, SYDVKM. The CDR3 totals 12 residues. The germline V and J ends were trimmed by 9 bases and 5 bases, with 13 bases remaining between them. The CDR3 nucleotides are TGTGCCAGTACCGGTTTTGGTTATGGCTACACCTTC. Translated: CASTGFGYGYTF.

This clonotype has at least ten counts. V gene TRBV28 combines with J gene TRBJ2-6; 8 bases map to TRBD1. Trimming removed 3 bases from V and 0 bases from J; junction bases left unmatched: 10. Germline V gene data show CDR1 as MDHEN and CDR2 as SYDVKM. This CDR3 spans 19 amino acids. Here the CDR3 reads CASSLVGTGLYSGANVLTF. CDR3 DNA: TGTGCCAGCAGTTTGGTCGGGACAGGACTTTACTCTGGGGCCAACGTCCTGACTTTC. The full variable domain, with the rest looked up from reference TRBV28 and TRBJ2-6, is DVKVTQSSRYLVKRTGEKVFLECVQDMDHENMFWYRQDPGLGLRLIYFSYDVKMKEKGDIPEGYSVSREKKERFSLILESASTNQTSMYLCASSLVGTGLYSGANVLTFGAGSRLTVL.

This clonotype has ten or more counts. CDR3 sequence: CASSQGPTGGGSPLHF. Written as DNA, the CDR3 is TGCGCCAGCAGCCAAGGACCGACAGGGGGTGGATCACCCCTCCACTTT. The chain is built from TRBV4-3 and TRBJ1-6, with 9 bases fitting TRBD1. The CDR3 has 16 amino acids. Germline trimming cut 1 base from V and 10 bases from J; bases unmatched to any gene: 8. Germline CDR1 is LGHNA and CDR2 is YSLEER.

V usage is TRBV27 and J usage is TRBJ1-6; D is unresolved. Germline V gives CDR1 MNHEY, CDR2 SMNVEV (reference sequence). CDR3 length: 15 residues. The ends were cut back, 2 bases at V and 5 bases at J, with 10 bases in the middle. The CDR3 sequence: CASSLEGDHNSPLHF. The CDR3 coding sequence is TGTGCCAGCAGTTTAGAAGGAGACCATAATTCACCCCTCCACTTT.

This clonotype occurred many times. The chain links TRBV27 to TRBJ1-6, with 7 bases matching TRBD1. The CDR3 totals 15 residues. Trimming took 3 bases from V and 7 from J; bases not matched to a gene: 6. Germline CDR1 is MNHEY and CDR2 is SMNVEV (reference sequence). CDR3 protein: CASSFGQVRNSPLHF. In nucleotides, the CDR3 is TGTGCCAGCAGTTTTGGACAGGTCCGAAATTCACCCCTCCACTTT.

At least ten counts were recorded for this clonotype. Germline and junction disagree at one end, which may indicate a read error. The J gene is TRBJ2-5, the V gene TRBV12-3 or TRBV12-4; 8 bases map to TRBD2. The CDR3 is 12 amino acids. Written as DNA, the CDR3 is TGTGCCAGCAGTTTAGGTGGACTAGCTAAGGGCTTC. Translating gives CASSLGGLAKGF.

The gene calls are TRBV6-5 and TRBJ1-1; TRBD1 agrees at 8 bases. CDR3 length: 14 amino acids. The V segment lost 5 bases and the J segment 4 bases; nucleotides outside the gene matches: 6. Germline CDR1 is MNHEY and CDR2 is SVGAGI. CDR3 sequence reads: CASSNTGGSTEAFF. As DNA, the CDR3 is TGTGCCAGCAGTAACACAGGGGGAAGCACTGAAGCTTTCTTT.

The sample holds many counts of this clonotype. CDR3 nucleotide sequence: TGTGCCTGGAGCCAGGGGGCCTACACTGAAGCTTTCTTT. Residues: CAWSQGAYTEAFF. This chain uses TRBV30 with TRBJ1-1; TRBD1 matches at 8 bases. The CDR3 has 13 amino acids. Germline V gives CDR1 GTSNPN, CDR2 SVGIG (reference sequence). The junction had 3 bases not matched to a gene; V was cut back by 3 bases and J by 3 bases.

This clonotype was seen many times. The chain has TRBV27 and TRBJ1-1; D is undetermined. Germline-derived CDR1 and CDR2 are MNHEY and SMNVEV (reference sequence). Between the trimmed V and J ends, which lost 6 bases and 0 bases, there was a span of 11 bases. This CDR3 region has 14 residues. This CDR3 is CASRPRIVNTEAFF. Here the CDR3 DNA reads TGTGCCAGCAGGCCGCGAATTGTGAACACTGAAGCTTTCTTT.

The gene calls are TRBV6-5 and TRBJ1-5; no firm D call. Germline CDR1 is MNHEY and CDR2 is SVGAGI. V was pared by 2 bases and J by 4 bases, with 6 bases between. The CDR3 consists of 13 residues. CDR3 DNA: TGTGCCAGCAGTTACGGGCCGAATCAGCCCCAGCATTTT. Translating it yields CASSYGPNQPQHF.

This clonotype was detected many times. The rearrangement links TRBV7-9 to TRBJ2-7; D unresolved. Germline V CDR1 and CDR2: SEHNR, FQNEAQ (reference sequence). The ends were cut back, 1 base at V and 2 bases at J, with 9 bases in the middle. This CDR3 region has 14 residues. The CDR3 nucleotides read TGTGCCAGCAGCTTAGAAAGCAAGACCTACGAGCAGTACTTC. This sequence encodes CASSLESKTYEQYF.

This clonotype came up many times. The rearrangement uses TRBV5-1 and TRBJ2-2; 8 bases match TRBD1. The CDR3 extends over 14 amino acids. Germline trimming cut 8 bases from V and 4 bases from J; bases unmatched to any gene: 7. Germline CDR1 is SGHRS and CDR2 is YFSETQ. Here the CDR3 reads CASEGQGVTGELFF. CDR3 DNA: TGCGCCAGTGAAGGACAGGGAGTCACCGGGGAGCTGTTTTTT.

This clonotype was seen repeatedly, ten times or more. Since a much larger clone is just one base distant, this may be a read error. The chain carries TRBV6-5 and TRBJ2-7; 8 nucleotides align to TRBD1. The CDR3 has 15 amino acids. Germline V gene sequence: CDR1 MNHEY, CDR2 SVGAGI. CDR3 sequence: CAGSPGQGKTYEQYF. In nucleotides, the CDR3 is TGTGCCGGCAGCCCCGGACAGGGAAAAACCTACGAGCAGTACTTC.

This clonotype was seen a handful of times. The V gene is TRBV7-2, the J gene TRBJ2-5; no clear D gene. V lost 2 bases, J lost 1 base, and 14 bases lay in between. The germline gives CDR1 SGHTA, CDR2 FQGNSA. CDR3 size: 16 residues. The CDR3 here is CASSLNPRGVQETQYF. CDR3 DNA sequence: TGTGCCAGCAGCTTAAATCCGCGTGGGGTCCAAGAGACCCAGTACTTC.